One sample yielded the 5 T cell receptor beta chains listed below, sequenced in a study of cytomegalovirus exposure and HLA in healthy donors. This PCR relied on a set of 60 Vbeta primers and 13 Jbeta primers. The repertoire was sequenced with immunoSEQ multiplex PCR; TCRdb's copy has only in-frame clones and lacks some. The sample carries some 130,000 clones, roughly 78% recorded once. Sequenced sample: PBMCs. The origin of the receptors is a man aged 35 to 55 in good health and CMV-seropositive.

This clone was seen a handful of times. The V call is TRBV5-8, the J call TRBJ2-7; weak D call: TRBD2 (6 bases). With 5 bases removed from V and 3 bases from J, the gap between germline ends came to 15 bases. Germline assignment: CDR1 SGHTS and CDR2 YDEGEE. This CDR3 has 14 amino acids. For the CDR3, the DNA is TGTGCCAGCAGAAATCTTGGGGGGAACTACGAGCAGTACTTC. This translates into CASRNLGGNYEQYF.

The chain combines TRBV4-1 with TRBJ1-1, with TRBD1 matching over 8 bases. The CDR3 extends over 15 amino acids. Germline CDR1 is MGHRA and CDR2 is YSYEKL. The junction had 8 bases not matched to a gene; V was cut back by 3 bases and J by 5 bases. The CDR3 protein is CASSHTDRDGTEAFF. The CDR3 nucleotides are TGCGCCAGCAGCCACACGGACAGGGACGGGACTGAAGCTTTCTTT.

Details on this clone: A junction boundary mismatches the germline segment, possibly from a read error. The CDR3 spells CVSSPAQGTDTQYF. The CDR3 coding sequence is TGCGTCAGCAGCCCAGCGCAGGGGACAGATACGCAGTATTTT. The V and J genes are TRBV5-1 and TRBJ2-3; the D gene is possibly TRBD1 (6 bases). Germline loops: CDR1 SGHRS, CDR2 YFSETQ. The CDR3 spans 14 residues.

This clone was picked up one time. The junction departs from the called germline gene at one end, perhaps through a read error. The chain employs TRBV6-4 and TRBJ2-7; 8 bases line up with TRBD1. The CDR3 is 17 residues long. Germline lookup yields CDR1 MRHNA and CDR2 SNTAGT. CDR3 in amino acids: CASSDYSGTGDSCEQYF. In DNA, the CDR3 is TGTGCCAGCAGTGACTACTCCGGGACAGGCGACTCCTGCGAGCAGTACTTC.

The CDR3 region is CASSPRQATSGANVLTF. In DNA form, the CDR3 reads TGTGCCAGCAGCCCCCGACAGGCCACCTCTGGGGCCAACGTCCTGACTTTC. The chain uses TRBV7-3 and TRBJ2-6; D might be TRBD1 (6 bases). Germline assignment: CDR1 SGHTA and CDR2 FQGTGA. Trimming pared 5 bases from V and 0 bases from J, leaving 14 bases between. This CDR3 contains 17 residues.